This T cell receptor (beta chain) was recorded in a study of cytomegalovirus exposure and HLA in healthy donors. As for the study in general: Counted in an early data release were approximately 85 million unique TCRs from HLA-typed donors.

Findings and limits, study-wide: Common viral pathogens (according to a later analysis) appeared linked to several of the most significant clusters. Equally common other TCR beta chains were less clonally expanded than HLA-associated ones, a later analysis found.

Comments on this clone: Antigen specificity is unknown.

60 Vbeta and 13 Jbeta primers were used in PCR. Clones were read by immunoSEQ multiplex PCR, and TCRdb kept only the in-frame ones, dropping some. Of approximately 100,000 clones listed, 70% to 80% are singletons. This receptor was obtained from a female donor in good health and CMV-seropositive. The sample taken for sequencing was PBMCs.

The CDR3 nucleotides are TGTGCCAGCAGCCCGACGGCGTTAGCGGGAGGGCGAACAACCGGGGAGCTGTTTTTT. Protein: CASSPTALAGGRTTGELFF. The chain has TRBV6-4 and TRBJ2-2; TRBD2 aligns across 11 bases. The V gene's germline CDR1 is MRHNA and CDR2 SNTAGT. The ends lost 6 bases at V and 5 bases at J; junction bases unmatched: 17. The CDR3 is made up of 19 amino acids.